This TCR beta chain comes out of a study of vaccination effects on CD4 cells after COVID-19. Study-level findings and limits: Convalescent patients in the study were few, and early post-infection timepoints were absent.

Some clones are missing from TCRdb's copy, which holds only in-frame ones; the method was immunoSEQ multiplex PCR. Counted here are 37,000 or so clones, about 66% occurring once; the ten biggest clones make up 14% to 15%. ViraFEST expansion of antigen-specific CD4+ T cells with viral peptide pools preceded sequencing. The culture ran for 10 days before CD4+ T cells were isolated. The healthy vaccine recipients, who had no prior SARS-CoV-2 infection, showed negative nucleocapsid antibodies. Worth noting for this clone: Its antigen is undetermined.

CDR1 is KGHDR and CDR2 is SFDVKD in the germline V gene. The length of the CDR3 is 16 residues. Trimming stripped 4 bases from V and 4 bases from J, with 17 bases between. The sequencing used CD4+ T cells from PBMCs cultured with HCoV-OC43 spike peptides, collected before COVID-19 vaccination. The sample's subset: HCoV-OC43 spike overlapping peptide pool stimulation. This receptor was obtained from a human donor who received a COVID-19 vaccine. V is TRBV24-1 and J is TRBJ2-3; tentatively, D is TRBD1 (7 bases). The CDR3 nucleotides read TGTGCCACCAGTGACCCGACAGGGCGGGGCTCAGATACGCAGTATTTT. Translation: CATSDPTGRGSDTQYF.